The 27 T cell receptor beta chains reported below all come from one sample, sequenced in a study of monozygotic twins with inflammatory bowel disease. After re-calling the 5' RACE reads, TCRdb lists one entry per CDR3 protein, DNA absent. Its clone listing holds about 440,000 distinct CDR3 sequences. Sequenced material: blood. The receptors come from a human donor with ulcerative colitis or Crohn's disease, or a healthy co-twin of an affected twin (not recorded which).

The chain uses TRBV7-2 and TRBJ2-2. The CDR3 has 15 residues. Germline loops: CDR1 SGHTA, CDR2 FQGNSA. CDR3 sequence reads: CASSFLIVGTGELFF.

The chain links TRBV11-2 to TRBJ1-3; without DNA, the TCRdb call of TRBD1 cannot be checked. This CDR3 region has 15 residues. Germline V gives CDR1 SGHAT, CDR2 FQNNGV. CDR3: CASSPPGGSGNTIYF.

The J gene is TRBJ2-7, the V gene TRBV20-1; no DNA is available, so the TRBD1 call from TCRdb remains unchecked. The CDR3 length is 15 residues. Germline V CDR1 and CDR2: DFQATT, SNEGSKA (reference sequence). CDR3 protein: CSAWSYGQGSSEQYF.

V is TRBV11-2 and J is TRBJ1-1. The CDR3 loop spans 13 amino acids. Germline V CDR1 and CDR2: SGHAT, FQNNGV. The CDR3 sequence is CASSSHMNTEAFF. Full variable domain (remainder filled in from reference TRBV11-2 and TRBJ1-1): EAGVAQSPRYKIIEKRQSVAFWCNPISGHATLYWYQQILGQGPKLLIQFQNNGVVDDSQLPKDRFSAERLKGVDSTLKIQPAKLEDSAVYLCASSSHMNTEAFFGQGTRLTVV.

The chain has TRBV4-3 and TRBJ2-3; TCRdb gives TRBD2 as the D gene, but with no DNA this cannot be confirmed. The CDR3 length is 17 residues. In germline, CDR1 is LGHNA, CDR2 YSLEER. The CDR3 sequence is CASSSLAGGPGTDTQYF.

The rearrangement joins TRBV7-9 to TRBJ2-7; TCRdb indicates TRBD2, and absent DNA this call remains unverified. This CDR3 is built from 15 residues. The germline V gene encodes CDR1 SEHNR and CDR2 FQNEAQ (reference sequence). The CDR3 spells CASSLARDWFYEQYF.

The J gene is TRBJ1-1, the V gene TRBV7-8; there is no DNA to check the TCRdb D call of TRBD1. The CDR3 consists of 16 residues. In germline, CDR1 is SGHVS, CDR2 FQNEAQ. The CDR3 reads CASSPGTAGMNTEAFF.

This sequence joins TRBV10-3 and TRBJ2-2. This CDR3 spans 14 amino acids. Germline V CDR1 and CDR2: ENHRY, SYGVKD. The CDR3 reads CAISRVTKLGELFF.

This chain links TRBV24-1 with TRBJ1-2; TCRdb returns TRBD1, unconfirmable since there is no DNA. The CDR3 totals 13 residues. In germline, CDR1 is KGHDR, CDR2 SFDVKD. Here the CDR3 reads CATRGQGNYGYTF.

V and J are TRBV5-1 and TRBJ1-2. Germline V gene lookup returns CDR1 SGHRS and CDR2 YFSETQ. The CDR3 covers 18 residues. CDR3 sequence: CASSLASSSMRGASGYTF.

This chain joins TRBV29-1 and TRBJ2-3. Looked up from germline, CDR1 is SQVTM and CDR2 is ANQGSEA. CDR3 length equals 14 residues. This CDR3 is CSVDTAARTDTQYF.

This chain joins TRBV12-3 or TRBV12-4 and TRBJ2-3. The CDR3 spans 16 residues. The CDR3 loop reads CASSFPSSAATDTQYF.

This CDR3 is CASSPWGQSVEQFF. V usage is TRBV7-2 and J usage is TRBJ2-1; TCRdb names TRBD1, which stays unverified in the absence of DNA. This CDR3 is 14 amino acids long. The germline V gene has CDR1 SGHTA and CDR2 FQGNSA.

V usage is TRBV29-1 and J usage is TRBJ2-7; absent DNA, TCRdb's TRBD1 call cannot be checked. Germline CDR1 SQVTM, CDR2 ANQGSEA. The CDR3 is 12 residues long. CDR3 loop: CSVLAGASEQYF.

J is TRBJ2-7 and V is TRBV7-8; TCRdb selects TRBD1, and the lack of DNA leaves this call unchecked. Per the germline V gene, CDR1 is SGHVS and CDR2 is FQNEAQ. This CDR3 is 14 amino acids long. The CDR3 here is CASNLLRGQDEQYF.

The V and J genes are TRBV7-2 and TRBJ2-1; the D gene TCRdb calls, TRBD1, cannot be checked with no DNA. Germline V CDR1 and CDR2: SGHTA, FQGNSA. This CDR3 spans 12 amino acids. The CDR3 protein is CASSLAPGEQFF.

CDR3: CASSLQGTDKNIQYF. V and J are TRBV18 and TRBJ2-4; as DNA is missing, the TRBD1 call by TCRdb cannot be tested. The CDR3 consists of 15 residues. Germline V gene sequence: CDR1 KGHSH, CDR2 LQKENI.

V and J are TRBV4-1 and TRBJ1-2; the TRBD1 assignment by TCRdb is unverifiable without DNA. CDR3 size: 14 residues. Per germline, CDR1 MGHRA and CDR2 YSYEKL. The CDR3 sequence is CASSQERGSAGYTF.

The V call is TRBV5-1, the J call TRBJ1-1; TCRdb picks TRBD1, but there is no DNA to check that call. CDR1 and CDR2 (germline): SGHRS, YFSETQ. The CDR3 has 15 amino acids. This chain's CDR3 is CASSLEDRAHKRAFF.

The V gene is TRBV12-3 or TRBV12-4, the J gene TRBJ1-5; TCRdb outputs TRBD1, but without DNA this stays unchecked. This CDR3 comprises 14 residues. The CDR3 spells CASSRRQGDQPQHF.

The chain has TRBV7-9 and TRBJ1-1. Germline CDR1 and CDR2: SEHNR and FQNEAQ (reference sequence). The CDR3 is 12 residues long. The CDR3 loop reads CASSHGGTEAFF.

This chain uses TRBV7-3 with TRBJ2-5; there is no DNA to check the TCRdb D call of TRBD1. There are 15 residues in the CDR3. CDR1 and CDR2 (germline): SGHTA, FQGTGA. The CDR3 loop reads CASSSPDRGLETQYF.

This chain links TRBV6-5 with TRBJ1-5. Germline CDR1 and CDR2: MNHEY and SVGAGI. The CDR3 totals 15 residues. The CDR3 loop is CASSYNGYSNQPQHF.

This chain uses TRBV19 with TRBJ2-3; no DNA is available, so the TRBD1 call from TCRdb remains unchecked. Germline lookup yields CDR1 LNHDA and CDR2 SQIVND (reference sequence). The CDR3 consists of 14 residues. CDR3 sequence reads: CASRRTGDTDTQYF.

The J gene is TRBJ1-4, the V gene TRBV7-9. CDR3 length: 15 residues. CDR1 is SEHNR and CDR2 is FQNEAQ in the germline V gene (reference sequence). The CDR3 here is CASSTLKGTAEKLFF. The full variable domain, with the rest looked up from reference TRBV7-9 and TRBJ1-4, is DTGVSQNPRHKITKRGQNVTFRCDPISEHNRLYWYRQTLGQGPEFLTYFQNEAQLEKSRLLSDRFSAERPKGSFSTLEIQRTEQGDSAMYLCASSTLKGTAEKLFFGSGTQLSVL.

The gene calls are TRBV25-1 and TRBJ2-7; TCRdb indicates TRBD1, and absent DNA this call remains unverified. The CDR3 is 14 residues long. Germline V lookup: CDR1 MGHDK, CDR2 SYGVNS. CDR3 amino acids: CASSDTGGALEQYF.

V usage is TRBV24-1 and J usage is TRBJ2-1; there is no DNA to check the TCRdb D call of TRBD2. CDR3 length equals 16 residues. The germline V gene has CDR1 KGHDR and CDR2 SFDVKD. The CDR3 is CATSESTRGSYNEQFF.